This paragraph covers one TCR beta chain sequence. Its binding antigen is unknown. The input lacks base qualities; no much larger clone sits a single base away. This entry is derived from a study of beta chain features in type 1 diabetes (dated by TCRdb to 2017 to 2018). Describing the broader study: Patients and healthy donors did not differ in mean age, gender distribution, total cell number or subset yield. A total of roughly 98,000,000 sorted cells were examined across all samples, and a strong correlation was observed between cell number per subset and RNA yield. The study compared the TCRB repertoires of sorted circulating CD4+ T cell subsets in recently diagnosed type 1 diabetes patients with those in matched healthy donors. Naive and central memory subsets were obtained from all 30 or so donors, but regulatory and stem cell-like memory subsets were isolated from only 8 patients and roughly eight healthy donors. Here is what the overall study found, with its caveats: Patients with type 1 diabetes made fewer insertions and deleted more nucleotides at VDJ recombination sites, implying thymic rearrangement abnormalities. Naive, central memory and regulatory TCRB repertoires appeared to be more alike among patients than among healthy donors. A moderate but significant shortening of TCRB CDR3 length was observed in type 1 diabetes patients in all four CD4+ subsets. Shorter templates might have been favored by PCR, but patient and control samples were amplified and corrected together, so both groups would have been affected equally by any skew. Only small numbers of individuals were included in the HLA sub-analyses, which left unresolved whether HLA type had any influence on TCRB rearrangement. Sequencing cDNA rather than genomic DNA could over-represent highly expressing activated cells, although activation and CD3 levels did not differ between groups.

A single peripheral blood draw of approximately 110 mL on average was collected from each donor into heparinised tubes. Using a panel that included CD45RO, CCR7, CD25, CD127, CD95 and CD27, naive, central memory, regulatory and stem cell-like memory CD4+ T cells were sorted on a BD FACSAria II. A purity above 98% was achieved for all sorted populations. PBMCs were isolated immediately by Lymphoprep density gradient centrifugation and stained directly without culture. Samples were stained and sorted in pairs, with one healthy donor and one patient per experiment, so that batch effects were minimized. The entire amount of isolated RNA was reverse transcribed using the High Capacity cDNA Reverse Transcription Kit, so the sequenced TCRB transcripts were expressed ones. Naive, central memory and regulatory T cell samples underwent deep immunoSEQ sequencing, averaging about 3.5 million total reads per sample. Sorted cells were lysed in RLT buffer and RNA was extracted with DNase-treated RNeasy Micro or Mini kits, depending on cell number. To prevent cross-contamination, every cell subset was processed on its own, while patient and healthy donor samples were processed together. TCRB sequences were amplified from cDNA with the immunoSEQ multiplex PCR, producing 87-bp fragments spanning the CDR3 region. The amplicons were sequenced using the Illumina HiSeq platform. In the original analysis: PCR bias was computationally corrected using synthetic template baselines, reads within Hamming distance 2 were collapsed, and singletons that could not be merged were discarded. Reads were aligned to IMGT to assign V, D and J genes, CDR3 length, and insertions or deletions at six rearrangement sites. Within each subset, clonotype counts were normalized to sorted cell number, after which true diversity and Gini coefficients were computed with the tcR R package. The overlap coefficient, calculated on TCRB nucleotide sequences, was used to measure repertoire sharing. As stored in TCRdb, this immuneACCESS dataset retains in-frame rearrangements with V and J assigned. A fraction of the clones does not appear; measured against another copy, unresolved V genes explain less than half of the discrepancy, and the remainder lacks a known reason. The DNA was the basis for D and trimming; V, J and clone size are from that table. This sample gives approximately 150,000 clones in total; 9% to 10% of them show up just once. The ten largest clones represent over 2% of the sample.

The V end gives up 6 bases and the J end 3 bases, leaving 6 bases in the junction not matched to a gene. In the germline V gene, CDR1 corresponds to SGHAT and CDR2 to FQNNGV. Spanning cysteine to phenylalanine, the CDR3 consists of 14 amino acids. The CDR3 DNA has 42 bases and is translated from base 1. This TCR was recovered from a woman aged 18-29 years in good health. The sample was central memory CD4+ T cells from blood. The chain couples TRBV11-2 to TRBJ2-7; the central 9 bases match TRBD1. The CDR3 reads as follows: CASSRPGQGYEQYF. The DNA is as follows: TGTGCCAGCAGTCGTCCGGGACAGGGCTACGAGCAGTACTTC. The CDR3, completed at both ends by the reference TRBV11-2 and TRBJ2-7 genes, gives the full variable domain EAGVAQSPRYKIIEKRQSVAFWCNPISGHATLYWYQQILGQGPKLLIQFQNNGVVDDSQLPKDRFSAERLKGVDSTLKIQPAKLEDSAVYLCASSRPGQGYEQYFGPGTRLTVT.